This entry is about one TCR beta chain. Its antigen is not identified. The table came from immunoSEQ multiplex PCR; TCRdb's copy has only in-frame clones and leaves some out. Of 1,100,000 or so clones in the sample, 78% were seen once. The sample belongs to a study of shared clonotypes between healthy human individuals. As for the study in general: Participating donors consisted of a couple of women and a few men aged 18 to 49.

Whole-study results and caveats: All-four-donor shared clonotypes had higher generation probabilities than non-shared clonotypes did.

The study drew its donors from healthy HIV-negative adults without recent acute infections or vaccinations. Partitioning of CD4+ cells yielded a CD45RA+ naive subset and a CD45RA-negative memory subset. The germline V gene encodes CDR1 MGHRA and CDR2 YSYEKL. The CDR3 has 13 residues. The V end was cut by 2 bases, the J end by 5 bases, with 10 bases between. The sequence derives from a young man in good health. Some clones in this sample may be carry-over from other donors' samples. The sample was memory CD4+ T cells from PBMCs. Subset of the sample: CD45RA-negative fraction. V and J are TRBV4-1 and TRBJ2-7; no firm D call. CDR3 in DNA: TGCGCCAGCAGCCAATTCTTCATAGACGAGCAGTACTTC. Encoded protein: CASSQFFIDEQYF.